The next 7 T cell receptor beta chains were all read from a single sample in a study of beta chain features in type 1 diabetes. Investigators reverse transcribed all isolated RNA, so they sequenced expressed TCRB transcripts. The table came from immunoSEQ multiplex PCR; TCRdb's copy has only in-frame clones and leaves some out. The profile covers hundreds of thousands of clones, with less than 20% appearing a single time and 0.09% to 0.095% taken by the ten largest. The sequencing input was naive CD4+ T cells from blood. The receptors stem from a man aged 18 to 30 in good health.

This clone showed up just a few times. V usage is TRBV29-1 and J usage is TRBJ2-5, with D uncertain. Germline CDR1 is SQVTM and CDR2 is ANQGSEA. Trimming pared 3 bases from V and 0 bases from J, leaving 5 bases between. The CDR3 has 12 residues. CDR3 bases: TGCAGCGTTGACCAGTACCAAGAGACCCAGTACTTC. It codes for CSVDQYQETQYF.

This clone was counted only a few times. This chain links TRBV4-1 with TRBJ2-3; D not resolved. The CDR3 length is 12 residues. Germline V gene lookup returns CDR1 MGHRA and CDR2 YSYEKL. Trimming took off 3 bases at V and 4 bases at J, with 5 bases between the two ends. DNA of the CDR3: TGCGCCAGCAGCCATATCGCAGATACGCAGTATTTT. Amino acids: CASSHIADTQYF.

The chain employs TRBV5-1 and TRBJ2-2; TRBD2 matches 7 bases. The germline CDR1 and CDR2 sequences are SGHRS and YFSETQ. Germline trimming cut 3 bases from V and 2 bases from J; bases unmatched to any gene: 4. This CDR3 is 15 amino acids long. CDR3 sequence (DNA): TGCGCCAGCAGCTCTCTAGCGGTTAACACCGGGGAGCTGTTTTTT. It yields the protein CASSSLAVNTGELFF. The whole variable domain, remainder taken from reference TRBV5-1 and TRBJ2-2, is KAGVTQTPRYLIKTRGQQVTLSCSPISGHRSVSWYQQTPGQGLQFLFEYFSETQRNKGNFPGRFSGRQFSNSRSEMNVSTLELGDSALYLCASSSLAVNTGELFFGEGSRLTVL.

The rearrangement uses TRBV6-6 and TRBJ1-2; 8 bases line up with TRBD1. The CDR3 contains 14 residues. Germline lookup yields CDR1 MNHNY and CDR2 SVGAGI (reference sequence). Trimming at V came to 5 bases and at J to 6 bases, leaving 8 bases not matched to a gene. The CDR3: CASSPTGQGDGYTF. The CDR3 DNA reads as TGTGCCAGCAGTCCTACCGGACAGGGCGATGGCTACACCTTC.

This clone was found a few times. This rearrangement joins TRBV10-3 to TRBJ2-3, with TRBD2 matching 9 bases. Looked up from germline, CDR1 is ENHRY and CDR2 is SYGVKD. This CDR3 contains 16 residues. With 3 bases clipped from V and 4 bases from J, the junction kept 8 bases outside the gene matches. In nucleotides, the CDR3 is TGTGCCATCAGTGATAGATGGCGGGAGGGGGCAGATACGCAGTATTTT. It specifies CAISDRWREGADTQYF.

This clone turned up a few times. The V call is TRBV18, the J call TRBJ1-1; TRBD1 is a possible D gene (6 bases). The germline V gene encodes CDR1 KGHSH and CDR2 LQKENI. V was cut by 3 bases and J by 1 base, with 12 bases left in between. This CDR3 spans 15 amino acids. CDR3 bases: TGTGCCAGCTCACCTAGGGGGGGCTCGAACACTGAAGCTTTCTTT. Its protein is CASSPRGGSNTEAFF.

This clone was observed a few times. The J gene is TRBJ2-3, the V gene TRBV12-5; D is unresolved. The CDR3 is 12 amino acids. CDR1 and CDR2 from the germline V gene are LGHNT and FRNRAP. The ends were cut back, 3 bases at V and 6 bases at J, with 7 bases in the middle. The CDR3 coding sequence is TGTGCTAGTGGTTTTCGTCGCGATACGCAGTATTTT. Amino acid sequence: CASGFRRDTQYF.